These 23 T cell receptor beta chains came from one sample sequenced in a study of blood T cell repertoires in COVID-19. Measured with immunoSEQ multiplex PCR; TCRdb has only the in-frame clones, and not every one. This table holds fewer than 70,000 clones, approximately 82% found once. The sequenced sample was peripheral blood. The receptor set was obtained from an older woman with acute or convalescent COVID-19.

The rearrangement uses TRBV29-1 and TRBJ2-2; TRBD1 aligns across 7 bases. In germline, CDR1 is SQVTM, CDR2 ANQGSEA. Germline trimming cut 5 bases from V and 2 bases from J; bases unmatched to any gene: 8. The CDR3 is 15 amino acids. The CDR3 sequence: CSVSTGTVNTGELFF. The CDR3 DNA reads TGCAGCGTTTCAACGGGGACAGTTAACACCGGGGAGCTGTTTTTT.

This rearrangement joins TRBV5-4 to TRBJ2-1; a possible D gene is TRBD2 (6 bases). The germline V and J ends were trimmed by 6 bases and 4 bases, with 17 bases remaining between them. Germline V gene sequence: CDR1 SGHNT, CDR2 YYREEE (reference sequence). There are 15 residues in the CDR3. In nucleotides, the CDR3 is TGTGCCAGCACCGTGGGTTTAGCGGAATACAATGAGCAGTTCTTC. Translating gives CASTVGLAEYNEQFF.

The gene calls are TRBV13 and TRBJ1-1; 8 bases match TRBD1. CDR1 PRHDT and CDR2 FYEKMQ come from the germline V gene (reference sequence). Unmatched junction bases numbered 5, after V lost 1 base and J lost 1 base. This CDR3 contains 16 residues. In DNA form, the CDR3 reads TGTGCCAGCAGCTTAGCGGCCGGGACAGGGAACACTGAAGCTTTCTTT. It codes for CASSLAAGTGNTEAFF. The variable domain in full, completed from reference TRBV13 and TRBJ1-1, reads AAGVIQSPRHLIKEKRETATLKCYPIPRHDTVYWYQQGPGQDPQFLISFYEKMQSDKGSIPDRFSAQQFSDYHSELNMSSLELGDSALYFCASSLAAGTGNTEAFFGQGTRLTVV.

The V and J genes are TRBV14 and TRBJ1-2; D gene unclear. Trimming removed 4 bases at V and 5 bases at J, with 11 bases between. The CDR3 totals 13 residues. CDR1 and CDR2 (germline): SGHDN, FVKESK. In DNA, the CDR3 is TGTGCCAGCAGCCCGAGGTTACTTTATGGCTACACCTTC. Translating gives CASSPRLLYGYTF.

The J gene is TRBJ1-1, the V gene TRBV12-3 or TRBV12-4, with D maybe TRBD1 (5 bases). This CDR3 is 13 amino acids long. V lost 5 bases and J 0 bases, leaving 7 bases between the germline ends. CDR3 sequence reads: CASSRQLNTEAFF. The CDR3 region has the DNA TGTGCCAGCAGTCGACAGTTGAACACTGAAGCTTTCTTT.

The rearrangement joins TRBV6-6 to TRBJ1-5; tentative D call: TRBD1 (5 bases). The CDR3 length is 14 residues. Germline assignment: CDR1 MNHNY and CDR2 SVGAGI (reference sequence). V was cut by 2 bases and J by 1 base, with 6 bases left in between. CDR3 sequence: CASSYGGSNQPQHF. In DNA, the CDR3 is TGTGCCAGCAGTTACGGGGGGAGCAATCAGCCCCAGCATTTT.

CDR3 residues: CASSLDLDTEAFF. In nucleotides, the CDR3 is TGTGCCAGCAGTCTAGACCTGGACACTGAAGCTTTCTTT. The rearrangement links TRBV6-5 to TRBJ1-1; no clear D gene. Germline loops: CDR1 MNHEY, CDR2 SVGAGI. V lost 5 bases and J 3 bases, leaving 10 bases between the germline ends. CDR3 length: 13 residues.

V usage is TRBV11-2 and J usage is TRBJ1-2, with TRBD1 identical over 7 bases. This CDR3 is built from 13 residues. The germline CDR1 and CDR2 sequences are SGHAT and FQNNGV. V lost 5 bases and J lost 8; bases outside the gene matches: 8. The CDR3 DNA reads TGTGCCAGCAGCCCACGACAGGGAGACGGCTACACCTTC. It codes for CASSPRQGDGYTF.

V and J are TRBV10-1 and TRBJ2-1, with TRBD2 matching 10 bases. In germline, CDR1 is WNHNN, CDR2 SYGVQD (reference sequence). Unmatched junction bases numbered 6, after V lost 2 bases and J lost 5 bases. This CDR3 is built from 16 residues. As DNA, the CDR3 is TGCGCCAGCAGTGAGGGTTTCGGGACTAGCGACAATGAGCAGTTCTTC. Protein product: CASSEGFGTSDNEQFF.

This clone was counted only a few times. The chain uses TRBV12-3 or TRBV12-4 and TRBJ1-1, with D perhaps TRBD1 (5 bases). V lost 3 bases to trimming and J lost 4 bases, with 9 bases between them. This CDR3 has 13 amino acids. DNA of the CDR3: TGTGCCAGCAGTTTTATAAGGGGCACTGAAGCTTTCTTT. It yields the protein CASSFIRGTEAFF.

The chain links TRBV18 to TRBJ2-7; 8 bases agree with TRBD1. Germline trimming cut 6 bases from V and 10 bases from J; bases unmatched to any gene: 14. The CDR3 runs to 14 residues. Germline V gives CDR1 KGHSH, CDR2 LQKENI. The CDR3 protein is CASSRGQGVGEQYF. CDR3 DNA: TGTGCCAGCTCCCGCGGACAGGGTGTCGGTGAACAGTACTTC.

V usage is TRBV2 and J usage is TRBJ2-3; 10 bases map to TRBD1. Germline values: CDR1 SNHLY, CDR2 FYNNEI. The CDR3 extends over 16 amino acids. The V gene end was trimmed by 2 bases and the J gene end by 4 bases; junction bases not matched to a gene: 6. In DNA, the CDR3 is TGTGCCAGCAGTGAAAGGGGACAGGGGTCCGCAGATACGCAGTATTTT. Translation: CASSERGQGSADTQYF.

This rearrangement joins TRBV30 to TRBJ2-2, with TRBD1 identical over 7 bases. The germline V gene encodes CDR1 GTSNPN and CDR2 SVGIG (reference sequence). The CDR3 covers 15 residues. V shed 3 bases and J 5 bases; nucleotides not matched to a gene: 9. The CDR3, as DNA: TGTGCCTGGAGAGCCGGGACAGTAACTACCGGGGAGCTGTTTTTT. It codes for CAWRAGTVTTGELFF.

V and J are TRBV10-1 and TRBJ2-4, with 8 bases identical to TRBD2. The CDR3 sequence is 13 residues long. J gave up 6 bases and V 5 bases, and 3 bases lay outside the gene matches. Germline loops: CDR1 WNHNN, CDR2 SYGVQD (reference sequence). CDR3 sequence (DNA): TGCGCCAGCAGTTCCCTAGCGGGAAACATTCAGTACTTC. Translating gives CASSSLAGNIQYF.

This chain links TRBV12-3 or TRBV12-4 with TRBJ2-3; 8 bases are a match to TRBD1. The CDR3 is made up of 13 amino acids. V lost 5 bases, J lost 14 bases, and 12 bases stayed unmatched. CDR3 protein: CASSLGTGVSAYF. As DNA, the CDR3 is TGTGCCAGCAGTCTCGGGACAGGAGTATCAGCGTATTTT.

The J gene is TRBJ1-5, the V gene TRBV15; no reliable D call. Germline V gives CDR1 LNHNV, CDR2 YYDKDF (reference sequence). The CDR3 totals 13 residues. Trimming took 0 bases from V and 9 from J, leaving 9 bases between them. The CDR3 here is CATSRDFSSPQHF. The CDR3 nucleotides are TGTGCCACCAGCAGAGATTTTTCCTCGCCCCAGCATTTT.

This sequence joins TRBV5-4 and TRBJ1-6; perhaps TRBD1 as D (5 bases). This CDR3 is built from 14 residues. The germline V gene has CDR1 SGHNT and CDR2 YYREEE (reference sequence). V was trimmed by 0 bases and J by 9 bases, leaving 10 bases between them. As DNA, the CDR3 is TGTGCCAGCAGCTTGGCAGGGAAGGGTTCACCCCTCCACTTT. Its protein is CASSLAGKGSPLHF.

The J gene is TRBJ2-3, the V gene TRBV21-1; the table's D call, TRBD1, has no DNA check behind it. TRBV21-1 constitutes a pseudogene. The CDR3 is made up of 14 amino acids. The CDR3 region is CASSQGAGTDTQYF. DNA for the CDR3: TGTGCCAGCAGCCAGGGGGCAGGCACAGATACGCAGTATTTT.

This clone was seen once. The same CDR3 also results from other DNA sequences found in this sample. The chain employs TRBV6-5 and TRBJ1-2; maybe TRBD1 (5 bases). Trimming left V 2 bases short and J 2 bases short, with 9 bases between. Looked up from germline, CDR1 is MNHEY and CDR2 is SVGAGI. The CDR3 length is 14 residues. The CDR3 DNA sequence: TGTGCCAGCAGTTACAGCGCAGGGAACTATGGCTACACCTTC. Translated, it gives CASSYSAGNYGYTF.

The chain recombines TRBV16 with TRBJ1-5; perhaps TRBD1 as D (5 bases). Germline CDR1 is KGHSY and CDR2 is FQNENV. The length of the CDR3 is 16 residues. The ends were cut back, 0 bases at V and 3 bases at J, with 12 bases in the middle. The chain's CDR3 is CASSQSGGTVNQPQHF. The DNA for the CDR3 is TGTGCCAGCAGCCAATCAGGCGGGACCGTCAATCAGCCCCAGCATTTT.

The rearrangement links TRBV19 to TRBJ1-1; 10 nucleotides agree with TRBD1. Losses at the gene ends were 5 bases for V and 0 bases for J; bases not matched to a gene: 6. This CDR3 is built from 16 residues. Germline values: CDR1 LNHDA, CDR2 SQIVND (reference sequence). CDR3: CASSGRQGAVNTEAFF. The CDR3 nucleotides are TGTGCCAGTAGTGGTAGACAGGGGGCTGTGAACACTGAAGCTTTCTTT.

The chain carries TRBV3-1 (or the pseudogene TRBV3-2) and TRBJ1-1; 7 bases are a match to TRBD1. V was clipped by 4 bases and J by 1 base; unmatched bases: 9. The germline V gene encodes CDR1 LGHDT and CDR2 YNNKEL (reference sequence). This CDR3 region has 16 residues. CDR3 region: CASSLSHRGGNTEAFF. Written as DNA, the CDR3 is TGTGCCAGCAGCCTGAGTCACAGGGGCGGGAACACTGAAGCTTTCTTT.

DNA for the CDR3: TGTGCCAGCAGCTTAGCCACAGGGGGAGGCTACGAGCAGTACTTC. Its protein is CASSLATGGGYEQYF. V is TRBV11-2 and J is TRBJ2-7; 8 bases agree with TRBD1. J gave up 3 bases and V 1 base, and 5 bases lay outside the gene matches. The germline gives CDR1 SGHAT, CDR2 FQNNGV. The CDR3 is 15 residues long. Full variable domain (rest looked up from reference TRBV11-2 and TRBJ2-7): EAGVAQSPRYKIIEKRQSVAFWCNPISGHATLYWYQQILGQGPKLLIQFQNNGVVDDSQLPKDRFSAERLKGVDSTLKIQPAKLEDSAVYLCASSLATGGGYEQYFGPGTRLTVT.